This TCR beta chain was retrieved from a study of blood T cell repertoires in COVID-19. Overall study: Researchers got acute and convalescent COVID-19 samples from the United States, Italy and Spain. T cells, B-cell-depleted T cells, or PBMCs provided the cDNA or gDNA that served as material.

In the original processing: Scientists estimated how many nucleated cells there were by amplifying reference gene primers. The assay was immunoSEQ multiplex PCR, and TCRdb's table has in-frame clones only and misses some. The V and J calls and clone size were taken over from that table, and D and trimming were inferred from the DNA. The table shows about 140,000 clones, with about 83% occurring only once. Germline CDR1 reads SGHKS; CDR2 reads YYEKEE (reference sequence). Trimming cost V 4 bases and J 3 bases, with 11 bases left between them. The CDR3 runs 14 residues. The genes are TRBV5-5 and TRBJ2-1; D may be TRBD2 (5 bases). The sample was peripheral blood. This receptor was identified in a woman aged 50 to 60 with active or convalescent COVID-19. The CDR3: CASSPGIFYNEQFF. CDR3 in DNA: TGTGCCAGCAGCCCGGGGATTTTCTACAATGAGCAGTTCTTC.